This record covers a single T cell receptor (beta chain). Antigen specificity is unknown. V lost 11 bases and J lost 0, with 17 bases in between. The CDR3 runs to 16 residues. Germline V gene lookup returns CDR1 LNHDA and CDR2 SQIVND (reference sequence). This entry belongs to a study of T cell repertoires in cytomegalovirus infection. Study-wide context: It was the public TCR beta signatures that indicated both CMV infection and matching HLA type. Whole-study results and caveats: Using cumulative public TCR beta family frequency, the authors identified those who carried CMV together with the relevant HLA. There were HLA-C-restricted CMV-specific TCR beta clonotypes dominating the ex vivo response.

TCRdb re-called the reads through MiXCR, storing one row per CDR3 protein. The sample has roughly 140,000 distinct CDR3 sequences, 23% seen once; the top ten hold 11%. The TCR was taken from a human donor in good health (CMV status not recorded). Some clones in this sample may be carry-over from other donors' samples. The sequenced material came from PBMCs. V and J are TRBV19 and TRBJ2-6; D possibly corresponds to TRBD1 (5 bases). CDR3 residues: CASSRGMASGANVLTF. CDR3 DNA sequence: TGTGCCTCTAGTAGGGGTATGGCCTCTGGGGCCAACGTCCTGACTTTC.